These 6 T cell receptor beta chains were sequenced from one sample in a study of cytomegalovirus exposure and HLA in healthy donors (dated by TCRdb to 2016 to 2017). Library preparation used the immunoSEQ multiplex PCR assay. The multiplex PCR relied on a mix of 60 forward primers for TCR Vbeta segments and 13 reverse primers for TCR Jbeta segments. The source is immuneACCESS, and TCRdb retained only in-frame sequences with V and J called. Part of the clones is not carried over; for the studies checked, unresolved V genes explain less than half of this, and the remainder is unexplained. This sample's table lists approximately 47,000 clones. The top ten constitute 17% of the sample. The specimen was PBMCs. The receptors come from a male donor in good health and CMV-seronegative.

The chain has TRBV6-5 and TRBJ2-1, with 14 bases that match TRBD2. Trimming at V came to 6 bases and at J to 8 bases, leaving 6 bases not matched to a gene. Germline CDR1 is MNHEY and CDR2 is SVGAGI. This CDR3 is built from 15 residues. The CDR3 reads CASRRLAGGRDEQFF. DNA of the CDR3: TGTGCCAGCAGACGACTAGCGGGGGGGCGGGATGAGCAGTTCTTC.

The chain couples TRBV27 to TRBJ2-7; 7 nucleotides agree with TRBD1. Looked up from germline, CDR1 is MNHEY and CDR2 is SMNVEV (reference sequence). The CDR3 loop spans 13 amino acids. The trim removed 6 bases at V and 1 base at J, leaving 3 bases unmatched. CDR3 sequence (DNA): TGTGCCAGCAGCCCGGGACAGTCCTACGAGCAGTACTTC. It yields the protein CASSPGQSYEQYF.

The genes are TRBV9 and TRBJ2-7; 8 bases are shared with TRBD1. CDR1 SGDLS and CDR2 YYNGEE come from the germline V gene. The ends lost 1 base at V and 1 base at J; junction bases unmatched: 4. The CDR3 consists of 15 residues. The CDR3 DNA sequence: TGTGCCAGCAGCGTATCCGACAGGGGATCCTACGAGCAGTACTTC. This sequence encodes CASSVSDRGSYEQYF.

This chain uses TRBV13 with TRBJ2-7; the match to TRBD1 covers 7 bases. With V trimmed by 5 bases and J by 2 bases, 6 bases remained unmatched. This CDR3 region has 14 residues. Germline assignment: CDR1 PRHDT and CDR2 FYEKMQ (reference sequence). DNA for the CDR3: TGTGCCAGCAGCCCAAGACAGGGAGCCTACGAGCAGTACTTC. Translation gives CASSPRQGAYEQYF.

The J gene is TRBJ1-1, the V gene TRBV19; D is perhaps TRBD1 (6 bases). CDR3 size: 15 residues. Trimming cost V 7 bases and J 4 bases, with 19 bases left between them. The V gene's germline CDR1 is LNHDA and CDR2 SQIVND (reference sequence). Written as DNA, the CDR3 is TGTGCCAGTAAAGACAGGATTGGGGGGGTCACTGAAGCTTTCTTT. Protein: CASKDRIGGVTEAFF.

The rearrangement links TRBV30 to TRBJ2-1; D not resolved. CDR1 is GTSNPN, CDR2 SVGIG, per germline (reference sequence). The germline V and J ends were trimmed by 2 bases and 6 bases, with 14 bases remaining between them. This CDR3 contains 14 residues. CDR3 sequence: CAWSSPTDFNEQFF. In nucleotides, the CDR3 is TGTGCCTGGAGTTCCCCGACTGACTTCAATGAGCAGTTCTTC.